This T cell receptor beta chain was documented in a study of blood T cell repertoires in COVID-19. Overall study context: Sample material is recorded as cDNA or gDNA derived from T cells, B-cell-depleted T cells, or PBMCs.

CDR3 length: 14 residues. V trimming: 1 base; J trimming: 2 bases; junction bases outside the gene matches: 2. Germline V gives CDR1 SGDLS, CDR2 YYNGEE. Original handling: Amplified reference gene primers provided the basis for estimating nucleated cell counts. TCRdb's copy holds only in-frame clones and misses some; the assay was immunoSEQ multiplex PCR. V and J calls and clone size follow that table, whereas D and trimming were derived from the DNA. The sample lists about 97,000 clones; 80% to 90% were seen once. Concerning this clone: Other DNA sequences in this specimen translate into the identical CDR3.

The receptor was derived from a human donor in a cohort sampled during active COVID-19. The rearrangement links TRBV9 to TRBJ2-7, with 8 positions matching TRBD2. Sequenced sample: peripheral blood. CDR3 DNA: TGTGCCAGCAGCGTAACTAGCGGAACCTACGAGCAGTACTTC. Protein sequence: CASSVTSGTYEQYF.